This TCR beta chain was profiled in a study of control samples from healthy donors and cancer patients. Produced via immunoSEQ multiplex PCR; TCRdb's table is partial and in-frame only. The table has around 180,000 clones, 80% to 90% seen once; the top ten hold around 5.1%. This CDR3 region has 16 residues. The ends lost 4 bases at V and 5 bases at J; junction bases unmatched: 10. The V gene's germline CDR1 is LGHNA and CDR2 YNFKEQ. Sequences were obtained from blood. The J gene is TRBJ1-5, the V gene TRBV4-2, with TRBD1 identical over 8 bases. The source is a woman in her twenties or thirties in good health. The CDR3 DNA follows: TGTGCCAGCAGCCCCCGGGCAGGGGGCTTGGATCAGCCCCAGCATTTT. Encoded protein: CASSPRAGGLDQPQHF.